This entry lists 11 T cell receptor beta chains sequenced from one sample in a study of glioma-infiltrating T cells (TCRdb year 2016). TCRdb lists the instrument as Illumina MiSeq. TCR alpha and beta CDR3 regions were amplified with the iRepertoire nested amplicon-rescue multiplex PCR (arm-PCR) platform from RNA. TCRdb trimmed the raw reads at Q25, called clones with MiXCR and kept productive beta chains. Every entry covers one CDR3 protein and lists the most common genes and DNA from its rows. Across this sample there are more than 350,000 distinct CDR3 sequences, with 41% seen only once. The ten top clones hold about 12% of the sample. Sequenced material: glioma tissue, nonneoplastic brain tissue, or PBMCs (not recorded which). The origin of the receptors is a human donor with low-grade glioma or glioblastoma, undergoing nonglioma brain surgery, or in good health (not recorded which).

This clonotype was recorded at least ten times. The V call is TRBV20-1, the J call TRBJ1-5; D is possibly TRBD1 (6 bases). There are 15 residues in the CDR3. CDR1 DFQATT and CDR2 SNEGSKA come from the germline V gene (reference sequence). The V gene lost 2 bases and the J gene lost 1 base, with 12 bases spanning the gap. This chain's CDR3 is CSARHRVRSNQPQHF. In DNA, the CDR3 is TGCAGTGCTAGACACAGGGTCAGGAGCAATCAGCCCCAGCATTTT.

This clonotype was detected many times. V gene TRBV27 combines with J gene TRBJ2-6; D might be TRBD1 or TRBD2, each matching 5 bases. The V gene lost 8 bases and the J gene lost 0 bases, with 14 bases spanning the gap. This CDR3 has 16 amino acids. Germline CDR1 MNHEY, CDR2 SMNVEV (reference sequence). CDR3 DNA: TGTGCCAGCTGTAACAGGAGGCCCTCTGGGGCCAACGTCCTGACTTTC. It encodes CASCNRRPSGANVLTF. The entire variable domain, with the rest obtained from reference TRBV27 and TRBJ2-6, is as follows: EAQVTQNPRYLITVTGKKLTVTCSQNMNHEYMSWYRQDPGLGLRQIYYSMNVEVTDKGDVPEGYKVSRKEKRNFPLILESPSPNQTSLYFCASCNRRPSGANVLTFGAGSRLTVL.

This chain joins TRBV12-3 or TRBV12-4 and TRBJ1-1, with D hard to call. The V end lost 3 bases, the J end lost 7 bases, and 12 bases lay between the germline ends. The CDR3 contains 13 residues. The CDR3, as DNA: TGTGCCAGCAGTTTGATCCGCCGGGATGAAGCTTTCTTT. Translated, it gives CASSLIRRDEAFF.

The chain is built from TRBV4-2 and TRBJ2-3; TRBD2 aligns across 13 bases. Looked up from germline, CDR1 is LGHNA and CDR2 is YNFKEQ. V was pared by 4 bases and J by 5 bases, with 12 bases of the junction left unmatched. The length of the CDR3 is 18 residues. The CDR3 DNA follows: TGTGCCAGCAGCCTAGCCCCCGGGACTAGCGGGACCAGAGATACGCAGTATTTT. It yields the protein CASSLAPGTSGTRDTQYF.

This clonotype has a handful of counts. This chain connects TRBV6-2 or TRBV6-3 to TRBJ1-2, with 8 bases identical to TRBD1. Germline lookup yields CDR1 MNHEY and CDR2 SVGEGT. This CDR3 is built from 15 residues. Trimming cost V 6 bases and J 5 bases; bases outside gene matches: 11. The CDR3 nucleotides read TGTGCCAGCAGAACTCCTCCGGGACAGGCATATGGCTACACCTTC. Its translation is CASRTPPGQAYGYTF.

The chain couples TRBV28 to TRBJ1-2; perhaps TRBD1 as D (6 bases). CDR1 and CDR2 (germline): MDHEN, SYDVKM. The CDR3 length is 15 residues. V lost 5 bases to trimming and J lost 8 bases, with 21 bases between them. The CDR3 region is CASSPPWDTYSGYTF. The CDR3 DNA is TGTGCCAGCAGTCCCCCCTGGGACACCTACAGCGGCTACACCTTC.

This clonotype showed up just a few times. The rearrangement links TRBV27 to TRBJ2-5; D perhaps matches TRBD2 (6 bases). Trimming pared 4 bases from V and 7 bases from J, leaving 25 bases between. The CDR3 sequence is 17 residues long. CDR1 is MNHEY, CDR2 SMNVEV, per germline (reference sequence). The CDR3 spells CASSSLAQWAGRVTQYF. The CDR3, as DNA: TGTGCCAGCAGTTCTCTGGCCCAGTGGGCGGGACGGGTGACCCAGTACTTC.

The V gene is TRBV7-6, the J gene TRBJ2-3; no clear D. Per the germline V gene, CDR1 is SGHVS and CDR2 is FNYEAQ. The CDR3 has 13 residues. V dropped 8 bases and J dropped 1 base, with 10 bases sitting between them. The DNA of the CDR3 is TGTGCCAGCCGTAGCCCCCGCACAGATACGCAGTATTTT. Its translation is CASRSPRTDTQYF. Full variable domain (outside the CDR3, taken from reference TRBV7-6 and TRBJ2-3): GAGVSQSPRYKVTKRGQDVALRCDPISGHVSLYWYRQALGQGPEFLTYFNYEAQQDKSGLPNDRFSAERPEGSISTLTIQRTEQRDSAMYRCASRSPRTDTQYFGPGTRLTVL.

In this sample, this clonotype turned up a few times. Written as DNA, the CDR3 is TGTGCCAGCAGCCACGGGAGGGGAGGGAATCAGCCCCAGCATTTT. It is translated as CASSHGRGGNQPQHF. The chain carries TRBV28 and TRBJ1-5, with D possibly TRBD1 on 5 matching bases. Germline V gene data show CDR1 as MDHEN and CDR2 as SYDVKM. V lost 6 bases to trimming and J lost 4 bases, with 16 bases between them. This CDR3 is built from 15 residues.

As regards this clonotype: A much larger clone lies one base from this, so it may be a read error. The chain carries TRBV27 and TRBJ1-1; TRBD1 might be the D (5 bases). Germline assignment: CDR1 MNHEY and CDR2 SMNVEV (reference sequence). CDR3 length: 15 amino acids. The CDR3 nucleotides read TGTGCCAGCAATTTAGGCCCGGGGGTGAACACTGAAGCTTTCTTT. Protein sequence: CASNLGPGVNTEAFF.

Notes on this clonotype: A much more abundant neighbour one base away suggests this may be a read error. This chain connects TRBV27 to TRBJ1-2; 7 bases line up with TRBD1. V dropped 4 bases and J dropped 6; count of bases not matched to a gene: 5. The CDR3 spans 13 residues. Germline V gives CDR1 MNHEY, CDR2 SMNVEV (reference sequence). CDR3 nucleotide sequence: TGTGCCAGCAGTTCGACAGGGAGCCATGGCTACACCTTC. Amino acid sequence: CASSSTGSHGYTF.